These T cell receptor beta chains were read from a single sample in a study of OX40 agonist ivuxolimab in advanced cancers. Produced via immunoSEQ multiplex PCR; TCRdb's table is partial and in-frame only. The profile shows 81,000 or so clones, approximately 90% of them singletons. Specimen: CD4+ or CD8+ T cells sorted from blood, collected in a trial of the OX40 agonist ivuxolimab. Receptors were obtained from an adult with an advanced solid tumor such as melanoma, head and neck, liver or kidney cancer. The CDR3 runs from the conserved cysteine through the conserved F or W. The D gene is left open where the match is weak. Clone sizes are given selectively: once, few, many, or a class where the clone is expanded.

j_call clone_size v_call d_call cdr3_nt cdr3_aa
TRBJ2-3 once TRBV5-1 NA TGCGCCAGCAGCCCCGAGCCCTCTAGCACAGATACGCAGTATTTT CASSPEPSSTDTQYF
TRBJ1-1 NA TRBV9 NA TGTGCCAGCAGCGTAGGTCCCAACAGGGTAGACACTGAAGCTTTCTTT CASSVGPNRVDTEAFF
TRBJ2-5 once TRBV5-1 NA TGCGCCAGCAGCCCGAACTTACAGGGAGGGGAGGAGACCCAGTACTTC CASSPNLQGGEETQYF
TRBJ2-1 NA TRBV9 NA TGTGCCAGTACGCGGGCTGCCTCCCTTGGCAATGAGCAGTTCTTC CASTRAASLGNEQFF
TRBJ1-4 NA TRBV18 NA TGTGCCAGCTCACCGTTAGTTGCCAATTTCCTCGCAACTAATGAAAAACTGTTTTTT CASSPLVANFLATNEKLFF
TRBJ1-4 few TRBV4-3 TRBD1 TGCGCCAGCAGCCAGGGACAGGGGACTGAAAAACTGTTTTTT CASSQGQGTEKLFF
TRBJ1-2 NA TRBV6-1 NA TGTGCCAGCAGTTACCAGGGCAGAAACACCTTC CASSYQGRNTF
TRBJ1-1 few TRBV11-2 TRBD1 TGTGCCAGCAGCTCCCACAGGGGGCGAAAGTTTAATGGGGCTTTCTTT CASSSHRGRKFNGAFF
TRBJ1-5 NA TRBV10-3 TRBD1 TGTGCCATCAGTGGACAGGGGGGCAATCAGCCCCAGCATTTT CAISGQGGNQPQHF
TRBJ2-5 NA TRBV2 NA TGTGCCAGCCGAACGCTCTGGGGGCAAGAGACCCAGTACTTC CASRTLWGQETQYF
TRBJ2-3 NA TRBV7-6 TRBD1 TGTGCCAGCAGCTTAATGACAGGGAGAGGAGATACGCAGTATTTT CASSLMTGRGDTQYF
TRBJ2-3 NA TRBV4-2 NA TGTGCCAGCAGCCAAGCCTCTGATGAGGGTACGCAGTATTTT CASSQASDEGTQYF
TRBJ2-5 NA TRBV6-5 NA TGTGCCAGCAGTAATCCTTTTCAGGAGACCCAGTACTTC CASSNPFQETQYF
TRBJ2-5 NA TRBV4-2 NA TGTGCCAGCAGCCAAGAGAACGACGGGGTCGGAGAGACCCAGTACTTC CASSQENDGVGETQYF
TRBJ2-5 NA TRBV4-3 NA TGCGCCAGCAGCCAAGAACACTCACCCGACGAGACCCAGTACTTC CASSQEHSPDETQYF
TRBJ1-5 NA TRBV11-2 NA TGTGCCAGCAGCTTAGATTCGGGGGGCGGTCAGCCCCAGCATTTT CASSLDSGGGQPQHF
TRBJ2-5 NA TRBV6-6 TRBD1 TGTGCCAGCAAAGTTACTCCGACAGGGAAAGAGACCCAGTACTTC CASKVTPTGKETQYF
TRBJ2-5 NA TRBV5-1 NA TGCGCCAGCAGCTCCCTGACCAGTGGAGAGACCCAGTACTTC CASSSLTSGETQYF
TRBJ1-4 NA TRBV15 NA TGTGCCACCAGCGATCCCACAGGGTCGGGGGAAAAACTGTTTTTT CATSDPTGSGEKLFF
TRBJ1-1 once TRBV18 TRBD1 TGTGCCAGCTCACCATCGGCAGGGGGCACTGAAGCTTTCTTT CASSPSAGGTEAFF
TRBJ1-2 NA TRBV23-1 NA TGCGCCAGCAGTCAATCTAGGGAGGTGTGCTATGGCTACACCTTC CASSQSREVCYGYTF
TRBJ2-2 NA TRBV19 NA TGTGCCAGTAGTATAGTAATCACCGGGGAGCTGTTTTTT CASSIVITGELFF
TRBJ2-5 NA TRBV5-6 NA TGTGCCAGCAGCTATGCCCTAGGTACCCAGTACTTC CASSYALGTQYF
TRBJ2-5 NA TRBV28 NA TGTGCCAGCAGTTTGAGTGGAGGAGCGGAGACCCAGTACTTC CASSLSGGAETQYF
TRBJ2-2 NA TRBV18 TRBD1 TGTGCCAGCTCCCCAAGGGGGCTTAACACCGGGGAGCTGTTTTTT CASSPRGLNTGELFF
TRBJ2-7 NA TRBV6-6 NA TGTGCCAGCAGCCGAGAACACGGAGCCTACGAGCAGTACTTC CASSREHGAYEQYF
TRBJ2-1 NA TRBV6-1 NA TGTGCCAGCAGTACGACCAATGAGCAGTTCTTC CASSTTNEQFF